This T cell receptor beta chain was recovered during a study of shared clonotypes between healthy human individuals. In the study overall: Serving as donors were two women and three men, whose ages spanned 18 to 49.

Germline lookup yields CDR1 SGHTA and CDR2 FQGTGA. The CDR3 is 15 residues long. V lost 5 bases and J lost 0; bases outside the gene matches: 4. With respect to this clone: The antigen is unknown.

Study conclusions and caveats: In contrast to clonotypes shared by all four donors, non-shared clonotypes had lower generation probabilities. Clonotype sharing among donors likely depends on sequencing depth.

Deep was the level used in running the assay. TCRdb's table, derived via immunoSEQ multiplex PCR, lists solely in-frame clones and lacks some. The sample has 2 million or so clones; roughly 94% are singletons. The specimen sequenced was naive CD4+ T cells sorted from blood. Subset indicated: CD45RA+ positively selected. The chain combines TRBV7-3 with TRBJ2-1, with 7 bases lining up with TRBD1. The source is a man between 18 and 29 years old in good health. CDR3: CASSLTGPSYNEQFF. DNA for the CDR3: TGTGCCAGCAGCCTGACAGGGCCCTCCTACAATGAGCAGTTCTTC. The whole variable domain, remainder taken from reference TRBV7-3 and TRBJ2-1, is GAGVSQTPSNKVTEKGKYVELRCDPISGHTALYWYRQSLGQGPEFLIYFQGTGAADDSGLPNDRFFAVRPEGSVSTLKIQRTERGDSAVYLCASSLTGPSYNEQFFGPGTRLTVL.